Following are 15 T cell receptor beta chains from one sample sequenced in a study of blood T cell repertoires in COVID-19. Repertoires were generated with immunoSEQ multiplex PCR, while TCRdb's copy carries only in-frame clones and drops some. The sample holds roughly 240,000 clones, about 87% seen once. The material sequenced was PBMCs or T cells enriched from blood (not recorded which). The receptors were gathered from a woman in her forties with acute COVID-19.

The V gene is TRBV5-6, the J gene TRBJ1-1; D is ambiguous. Trimming stripped 0 bases from V and 5 bases from J, with 11 bases between. This CDR3 region has 14 residues. Per the germline V gene, CDR1 is SGHDT and CDR2 is YYEEEE. CDR3 amino acids: CASSLDPRGTEAFF. DNA of the CDR3: TGTGCCAGCAGCTTGGATCCCAGAGGAACTGAAGCTTTCTTT.

V usage is TRBV10-3 and J usage is TRBJ1-3, with TRBD1 matching over 9 bases. Per germline, CDR1 ENHRY and CDR2 SYGVKD. V lost 6 bases, J lost 4 bases, and 16 bases stayed unmatched. There are 18 residues in the CDR3. The CDR3 DNA reads as TGTGCCATCAGACCGGGACAGGGAAGTATTGGTGTAGGAAACACCATATATTTT. It yields the protein CAIRPGQGSIGVGNTIYF.

This chain links TRBV9 with TRBJ1-1, with TRBD1 matching over 8 bases. Germline CDR1 SGDLS, CDR2 YYNGEE. The CDR3 totals 14 residues. The ends lost 0 bases at V and 8 bases at J; junction bases unmatched: 6. The CDR3 spells CASSVAGQAREAFF. The CDR3 region has the DNA TGTGCCAGCAGCGTAGCGGGACAGGCGAGGGAAGCTTTCTTT.

The chain employs TRBV10-3 and TRBJ1-2; 12 bases fit TRBD1. The length of the CDR3 is 15 residues. Germline trimming cut 7 bases from V and 3 bases from J; bases unmatched to any gene: 6. Germline-derived CDR1 and CDR2 are ENHRY and SYGVKD. The CDR3 loop is CAITIGTGGDYGYTF. The CDR3 coding sequence is TGTGCCATCACCATCGGGACAGGGGGCGACTATGGCTACACCTTC.

V usage is TRBV11-2 and J usage is TRBJ1-1, with D possibly matching TRBD1 (6 bases). This CDR3 region has 15 residues. From germline, CDR1 is SGHAT and CDR2 FQNNGV. The V and J ends lost 3 bases and 0 bases respectively, with 11 bases between them. The CDR3 spells CASSFAGVMNTEAFF. DNA for the CDR3: TGTGCCAGCAGCTTTGCAGGGGTCATGAACACTGAAGCTTTCTTT.

CDR3 loop: CASSQGSGLIYEQYF. The CDR3 region has the DNA TGTGCCAGCAGCCAAGGATCGGGGTTAATCTACGAGCAGTACTTC. The V call is TRBV14, the J call TRBJ2-7; D might be TRBD2 (5 bases). CDR3 size: 15 residues. Germline CDR1 and CDR2: SGHDN and FVKESK. V lost 1 base to trimming and J lost 3 bases, with 13 bases between them.

This clone was seen just once. DNA for the CDR3: TGTGCCAGCGGCGGGAGCGGAAACACCGGGGAGCTGTTTTTT. Its translation is CASGGSGNTGELFF. The chain carries TRBV7-2 and TRBJ2-2, with TRBD2 matching 7 bases. CDR3 size: 14 residues. Germline loops: CDR1 SGHTA, CDR2 FQGNSA. After removal of 8 bases from V and 2 bases from J, the junction contained 5 bases not matched to a gene.

Worth noting for this clone: Other DNA sequences in this sample translate to the same CDR3. The CDR3 DNA reads TGCGCCAGCAGCAGTCGGACGGGAGGGAACACTGAAGCTTTCTTT. This translates into CASSSRTGGNTEAFF. The chain couples TRBV5-1 to TRBJ1-1; unclear D gene. Germline lookup yields CDR1 SGHRS and CDR2 YFSETQ. CDR3 length equals 15 residues. V was shortened by 4 bases and J by 1 base, with 14 bases between the two germline ends.

This clone was seen once. The chain couples TRBV7-6 to TRBJ2-5, with 8 bases aligning to TRBD2. CDR1 is SGHVS and CDR2 is FNYEAQ in the germline V gene. The length of the CDR3 is 16 residues. Trimming cost V 3 bases and J 2 bases; bases outside gene matches: 8. The CDR3 sequence: CASSFYGGAEQETQYF. CDR3 DNA sequence: TGTGCCAGCAGCTTTTACGGGGGGGCCGAGCAAGAGACCCAGTACTTC. The full variable domain, rest sourced from reference TRBV7-6 and TRBJ2-5, is GAGVSQSPRYKVTKRGQDVALRCDPISGHVSLYWYRQALGQGPEFLTYFNYEAQQDKSGLPNDRFSAERPEGSISTLTIQRTEQRDSAMYRCASSFYGGAEQETQYFGPGTRLLVL.

The CDR3 reads CASSQQGGYGYTF. In DNA, the CDR3 is TGTGCCAGCAGCCAACAGGGGGGCTATGGCTACACCTTC. The chain employs TRBV3-1 (or the pseudogene TRBV3-2) and TRBJ1-2; TRBD1 aligns across 7 bases. Germline CDR1 reads LGHDT; CDR2 reads YNNKEL (reference sequence). CDR3 length: 13 amino acids. V was clipped by 2 bases and J by 4 bases; unmatched bases: 1.

This clone was counted a single time. The CDR3 DNA follows: TGTGCCAGCAGCATGACAGGAGGAAATCAGCCCCAGCATTTT. Translating gives CASSMTGGNQPQHF. The gene calls are TRBV5-6 and TRBJ1-5, with D possibly TRBD1 on 6 matching bases. V shed 4 bases and J shed 4 bases, with 12 bases lying between them. The CDR3 totals 14 residues. Germline CDR1 is SGHDT and CDR2 is YYEEEE.

As DNA, the CDR3 is TGTGCCAGCCGCCAGACAGGGAAGACAGGAAACACCATATATTTT. Translating gives CASRQTGKTGNTIYF. The rearrangement joins TRBV11-2 to TRBJ1-3; TRBD1 matches at 7 bases. This CDR3 spans 15 amino acids. J lost 4 bases, V lost 8 bases, and 11 bases had no gene match. Germline-derived CDR1 and CDR2 are SGHAT and FQNNGV.

The V gene is TRBV12-5, the J gene TRBJ1-6; 10 positions match TRBD1. The V gene's germline CDR1 is LGHNT and CDR2 FRNRAP. Trimming cost V 1 base and J 10 bases; bases outside gene matches: 4. The CDR3 consists of 15 residues. CDR3 sequence: CASGLGGQGNSPLHF. The CDR3, as DNA: TGTGCTAGTGGTTTGGGGGGACAGGGGAACTCACCCCTCCACTTT.

The chain joins TRBV5-6 to TRBJ2-5, with TRBD2 as a possible D gene (6 bases). Trimming removed 4 bases at V and 1 base at J, with 11 bases between. Germline CDR1 and CDR2: SGHDT and YYEEEE. The CDR3 has 14 residues. CDR3 bases: TGTGCCAGCAGCCCCAGCGGGCGCCAAGAGACCCAGTACTTC. Amino acid sequence: CASSPSGRQETQYF.

The V call is TRBV5-1, the J call TRBJ1-1; D is perhaps TRBD1 (5 bases). V shed 2 bases and J shed 2 bases, with 13 bases lying between them. Germline V gene data show CDR1 as SGHRS and CDR2 as YFSETQ. The CDR3 is 15 residues long. This CDR3 reads CASSFLVGGNTEAFF. The CDR3 region has the DNA TGCGCCAGCAGCTTCCTAGTCGGGGGAAACACTGAAGCTTTCTTT.